The 5 T cell receptor beta chains presented below share a single source sample, sequenced in a study of T cells in Graves' hyperthyroidism and ophthalmopathy. Amplification yielded TCR beta CDR3 regions, with RNA transcripts as the source. The primer set for the first-round RT-PCR of the TCR CDR3 was HTBI. TCRdb reanalysed the multiplex PCR reads using MiXCR and keeps one entry per CDR3 protein. Among 560,000 or so distinct CDR3 sequences, 15% to 20% were seen once, and the ten largest hold over 45%. Sequenced input: blood. All receptors derive from a man aged 40-49 years with Graves' ophthalmopathy.

The V and J genes are TRBV7-2 and TRBJ1-2; 9 nucleotides agree with TRBD1. Germline V lookup: CDR1 SGHTA, CDR2 FQGNSA. The CDR3 spans 15 residues. The V gene end was trimmed by 4 bases and the J gene end by 5 bases; junction bases not matched to a gene: 8. Here the CDR3 reads CASSSGQGLRYGYTF. The CDR3 nucleotides read TGTGCCAGCAGCTCCGGACAGGGGCTTCGTTATGGCTACACCTTC.

This chain uses TRBV3-2 with TRBJ1-5; the D call in the table, TRBD1, was not verified against the DNA. TRBV3-2 is deemed a pseudogene. The CDR3 sequence is 14 residues long. The CDR3 DNA sequence: TGTGCCAGCAGCCCCCACAGGGGTGATCAGCCCCAGCATTTT. Amino acids: CASSPHRGDQPQHF.

The CDR3 loop reads CSARWGTDTQYF. In DNA form, the CDR3 reads TGCAGTGCCAGATGGGGGACAGATACGCAGTATTTT. V is TRBV20-1 and J is TRBJ2-3, with D perhaps given as TRBD1 or TRBD2 (5 bases each). The CDR3 runs 12 residues. Looked up from germline, CDR1 is DFQATT and CDR2 is SNEGSKA (reference sequence). V lost 6 bases, J lost 3 bases, and 10 bases lay in between.

The sample holds a few counts of this clonotype. DNA of the CDR3: TGTGCCAGCAGTTTGAGGGGAGGTAGCACTGAAGCTTTCTTT. Its translation is CASSLRGGSTEAFF. This rearrangement joins TRBV27 to TRBJ1-1, with D possibly TRBD1 on 5 matching bases. This CDR3 is 14 amino acids long. V shed 3 bases and J shed 4 bases, with 12 bases lying between them. Looked up from germline, CDR1 is MNHEY and CDR2 is SMNVEV (reference sequence).

The chain links TRBV28 to TRBJ1-5; D remains unclear. Trimming removed 2 bases from V and 0 bases from J, with 8 bases in between. CDR1 is MDHEN and CDR2 is SYDVKM in the germline V gene. The CDR3 extends over 15 amino acids. The CDR3 coding sequence is TGTGCCAGCAGTTTACCGGAGTATAGCAATCAGCCCCAGCATTTT. Translated, it gives CASSLPEYSNQPQHF.